In its sample, the clone carrying this TCR beta chain was seen a few times. Its antigen is still unknown. Original processing notes: A typical sample had approximately 93,000 TCRs, with about 20,000 to 690,600 overall. TCRdb recomputed calls from the RACE reads with MiXCR, one row per CDR3 protein. The V and J calls reflect TCRdb's pipeline rather than the authors' work. The profile shows a few hundred thousand distinct CDR3 sequences, roughly 4.8% of them singletons. The data were taken from a study of human T cells and chemical hapten exposure. Turning to the study itself: Sensitization applied 2% DPC to roughly 2 cm by roughly 2 cm of upper inner arm skin. Enrolled patients were predominantly female and had alopecia areata, totalis or universalis. Study conclusions and caveats: Compared to controls, expanded TCRs made significantly more large clusters of similar CDR3s.

The time point denotes: patch test 1, 2 weeks after DPC sensitization. Sample treatment: therapeutic diphenylcyclopropenone sensitization with weekly scalp DPC. Here the sequenced sample was whole blood, taken in connection with sensitization to the hapten diphenylcyclopropenone (DPC). The TCR sequence derives from a woman between 45 and 65 years old with alopecia areata. Some clones in this sample may be carry-over from other donors' samples.

The CDR3 region has the DNA TGCGCCAGCAGCCAAGATCAGGGGTCGGCAGATACGCAGTATTTT. Residues: CASSQDQGSADTQYF. The chain joins TRBV4-1 to TRBJ2-3, with D possibly matching TRBD1 (6 bases). V was pared by 0 bases and J by 4 bases, with 11 bases between. Germline V gene data show CDR1 as MGHRA and CDR2 as YSYEKL. The CDR3 extends over 15 amino acids.